This TCR beta chain was captured by sequencing in a study of T cells in Graves' hyperthyroidism and ophthalmopathy. CDR3 length equals 17 residues. V dropped 1 base and J dropped 0; count of bases not matched to a gene: 8. Germline loops: CDR1 DFQATT, CDR2 SNEGSKA (reference sequence). In the case of this clonotype: What it recognizes is unknown.

Study outcomes and limitations: Ophthalmopathy could be told apart from stable hyperthyroidism with a 13 V-J model. Blood also carried most thyroid clonotypes expanded above 0.001.

Exclusion criteria comprised uncontrolled infection, other autoimmune disease, pregnancy or lactation. RNA transcripts gave rise to amplified TCR beta CDR3 regions. First-round RT-PCR of the TCR CDR3 relied on the HTBI primer set. MiXCR, run by TCRdb on the multiplex PCR reads, gives a single entry per CDR3 protein. The repertoire holds about 680,000 distinct CDR3 sequences, about 35% seen once, with about a third in the top ten. The chain recombines TRBV20-1 with TRBJ1-4; 7 bases align to TRBD1. Sequences were obtained from blood. This sequence was found in a woman aged 40 to 50 with Graves' hyperthyroidism. The CDR3 DNA sequence: TGCAGTGCTAGAGCCGGGACAGACCCCTCAACTAATGAAAAACTGTTTTTT. It yields the protein CSARAGTDPSTNEKLFF.